These 31 T cell receptor beta chains originate from one sample sequenced in a study of cytomegalovirus exposure and HLA in healthy donors. The PCR contained 60 Vbeta and 13 Jbeta primers. Assay: immunoSEQ multiplex PCR; the TCRdb copy retains only in-frame clones and omits some. The sample table sets out more than 45,000 clones. Material: PBMCs. The receptors originated from a male donor in good health and CMV-seronegative.

The chain carries TRBV6-1 and TRBJ1-4; D uncertain. The CDR3 sequence is 11 residues long. V dropped 7 bases and J dropped 11 bases, with 11 bases sitting between them. Germline V lookup: CDR1 MNHNS, CDR2 SASEGT. The CDR3 loop is CASTRPGKLFF. The CDR3 DNA reads TGTGCCAGCACCCGACCGGGGAAACTGTTTTTT.

CDR3 DNA: TGTGCCAGCAGTGCGGAAAGGGGGCGAAGTGAGCAGTTCTTC. Translated: CASSAERGRSEQFF. The chain couples TRBV6-5 to TRBJ2-1, with 7 bases aligning to TRBD1. Germline CDR1 MNHEY, CDR2 SVGAGI. V shed 5 bases and J 9 bases; nucleotides not matched to a gene: 10. There are 14 residues in the CDR3.

V gene TRBV7-2 combines with J gene TRBJ2-1, with 8 bases that match TRBD1. V dropped 7 bases and J dropped 13; count of bases not matched to a gene: 9. Germline assignment: CDR1 SGHTA and CDR2 FQGNSA. The CDR3 has 12 amino acids. The CDR3 region has the DNA TGTGCCAGCACCCAGGGGGCTAGCGCCCAGTTCTTC. Translation: CASTQGASAQFF.

V usage is TRBV6-1 and J usage is TRBJ2-3, with D perhaps matching TRBD1 (5 bases). The CDR3 extends over 15 amino acids. Germline V gene data show CDR1 as MNHNS and CDR2 as SASEGT. The V end lost 0 bases, the J end lost 0 bases, and 7 bases lay between the germline ends. CDR3 sequence reads: CASSEAKGSTDTQYF. The CDR3 nucleotides read TGTGCCAGCAGTGAAGCGAAGGGGAGCACAGATACGCAGTATTTT.

A remark on this clone: One end of the junction is discordant with germline, which a read error may explain. This rearrangement joins TRBV28 to TRBJ1-6; D not resolved. Germline CDR1 reads MDHEN; CDR2 reads SYDVKM. The CDR3 spans 12 residues. The CDR3 bases are TGTGCCAGCAGTTTAAATAATTCACACCTCCACTTT. Translation gives CASSLNNSHLHF.

V usage is TRBV10-1 and J usage is TRBJ2-3; a weak D match, TRBD2 (6 bases). V was cut by 6 bases and J by 6 bases, with 37 bases left in between. This CDR3 is 21 amino acids long. Germline values: CDR1 WNHNN, CDR2 SYGVQD (reference sequence). The CDR3, as DNA: TGCGCCAGCAGCGCTATGTTAGGGCCCCCAGGGAGGAGTCTCACATCTGATACGCAGTATTTT. The encoded protein is CASSAMLGPPGRSLTSDTQYF.

The chain couples TRBV5-1 to TRBJ2-1; 8 bases map to TRBD1. Per germline, CDR1 SGHRS and CDR2 YFSETQ. V trimming: 0 bases; J trimming: 3 bases; junction bases outside the gene matches: 2. This CDR3 region has 15 residues. The CDR3 DNA sequence: TGCGCCAGCAGCTTGGAGGGACAGGACTACAATGAGCAGTTCTTC. It yields the protein CASSLEGQDYNEQFF.

As regards this clone: Other DNA sequences in this specimen translate into the identical CDR3. The chain joins TRBV4-1 to TRBJ2-5, with a weak D call TRBD2 (6 bases). The length of the CDR3 is 15 residues. Germline V gene data show CDR1 as MGHRA and CDR2 as YSYEKL. The ends were cut back, 0 bases at V and 4 bases at J, with 12 bases in the middle. The chain's CDR3 is CASSQEGGAVETQYF. The CDR3 DNA is TGCGCCAGCAGCCAAGAAGGCGGGGCCGTAGAGACCCAGTACTTC.

With regard to this clone: At the DNA level, this CDR3 is encoded by other sequences in the same sample as well. The V gene is TRBV11-1, the J gene TRBJ1-2; tentative D call: TRBD1 (6 bases). Trimming took off 2 bases at V and 5 bases at J, with 15 bases between the two ends. CDR3 length: 15 amino acids. Germline V lookup: CDR1 SGHAT, CDR2 FQDESV (reference sequence). DNA of the CDR3: TGTGCCAGCAGCTTACGGGCCGCGACAGGTTATGGCTACACCTTC. It yields the protein CASSLRAATGYGYTF.

The chain has TRBV7-2 and TRBJ1-5; tentative D call: TRBD1 (6 bases). The CDR3 runs to 15 residues. Germline CDR1 and CDR2: SGHTA and FQGNSA. V lost 5 bases and J 3 bases, leaving 14 bases between the germline ends. This CDR3 reads CASSIMGGANQPQHF. CDR3 nucleotides: TGTGCCAGCAGCATCATGGGGGGGGCCAATCAGCCCCAGCATTTT.

The chain combines TRBV4-2 with TRBJ2-1, with TRBD2 as a possible D gene (7 bases). Trimming cost V 0 bases and J 5 bases, with 17 bases left between them. The CDR3 has 17 residues. The germline V gene encodes CDR1 LGHNA and CDR2 YNFKEQ. CDR3 protein: CASSQDFGRGLDNEQFF. In nucleotides, the CDR3 is TGTGCCAGCAGCCAAGATTTCGGGCGGGGGCTAGACAATGAGCAGTTCTTC.

The chain joins TRBV6-5 to TRBJ2-7; possible D gene TRBD2, 5 bases. The CDR3 consists of 11 residues. Trimming pared 6 bases from V and 4 bases from J, leaving 7 bases between. CDR1 MNHEY and CDR2 SVGAGI come from the germline V gene. DNA for the CDR3: TGTGCCAGCAGGGACTCATACGAGCAGTACTTC. Its protein product is CASRDSYEQYF.

V and J are TRBV4-1 and TRBJ1-1, with 9 bases that match TRBD1. The V segment lost 5 bases and the J segment 3 bases; nucleotides outside the gene matches: 10. The length of the CDR3 is 16 residues. Germline assignment: CDR1 MGHRA and CDR2 YSYEKL. The CDR3 DNA sequence: TGCGCCAGCAGCAAGGGACAGGGTGTTCGGGACACTGAAGCTTTCTTT. This encodes CASSKGQGVRDTEAFF.

The V gene is TRBV6-1, the J gene TRBJ2-7; D may be TRBD1 (5 bases). The CDR3 length is 15 residues. Germline loops: CDR1 MNHNS, CDR2 SASEGT. Trimming stripped 6 bases from V and 2 bases from J, with 17 bases between. In DNA form, the CDR3 reads TGTGCCAGCAGCCTTAGGGGCTCGCTTGCCTACGAGCAGTACTTC. Translating gives CASSLRGSLAYEQYF.

The CDR3 reads CASSQDDRDSYGYTF. In DNA form, the CDR3 reads TGCGCCAGCAGCCAAGACGACAGGGATAGCTATGGCTACACCTTC. J is TRBJ1-2 and V is TRBV4-3; 7 nucleotides agree with TRBD1. This CDR3 spans 15 amino acids. Looked up from germline, CDR1 is LGHNA and CDR2 is YSLEER. V lost 0 bases, J lost 4 bases, and 5 bases stayed unmatched.

Concerning this clone itself: An end of the junction differs from the germline gene, which may be a read error. The gene calls are TRBV10-3 and TRBJ2-2; D might be TRBD1 (6 bases). CDR1 ENHRY and CDR2 SYGVKD come from the germline V gene. The CDR3 has 16 residues. This CDR3 is CASSESPDRSTGELFF. CDR3 sequence (DNA): TGTGCCAGCAGTGAGTCGCCAGACAGGAGCACCGGGGAGCTGTTTTTT.

The chain uses TRBV6-6 and TRBJ1-1; possibly TRBD1 for D (5 bases). V lost 6 bases, J lost 2 bases, and 13 bases lay in between. The CDR3 spans 14 residues. Germline values: CDR1 MNHNY, CDR2 SVGAGI (reference sequence). CDR3 sequence (DNA): TGTGCCAGCAGAAATGGGGGGTTTAACACTGAAGCTTTCTTT. It is translated as CASRNGGFNTEAFF.

This sequence joins TRBV7-9 and TRBJ2-2; no reliable D call. This CDR3 region has 13 residues. The germline CDR1 and CDR2 sequences are SEHNR and FQNEAQ (reference sequence). Trimming removed 1 base at V and 6 bases at J, with 6 bases between. In DNA, the CDR3 is TGTGCCAGCAGCTTAGGGCTGGCCGGGGAGCTGTTTTTT. Protein product: CASSLGLAGELFF.

V gene TRBV19 combines with J gene TRBJ1-4; 7 nucleotides line up with TRBD1. The trim removed 7 bases at V and 3 bases at J, leaving 5 bases unmatched. CDR1 and CDR2 from the germline V gene are LNHDA and SQIVND (reference sequence). The CDR3 runs 14 residues. This chain's CDR3 is CASKKGQSNEKLFF. DNA of the CDR3: TGTGCCAGTAAGAAGGGACAGTCTAATGAAAAACTGTTTTTT.

This chain connects TRBV25-1 to TRBJ2-7, with no clear D. V was shortened by 7 bases and J by 3 bases, with 13 bases between the two germline ends. CDR1 is MGHDK and CDR2 is SYGVNS in the germline V gene. The length of the CDR3 is 13 residues. DNA of the CDR3: TGTGCCAGCATGGGCGAGTCCCACTACGAGCAGTACTTC. Translation: CASMGESHYEQYF.

The chain joins TRBV28 to TRBJ1-5, with D possibly matching TRBD1 (5 bases). Trimming cost V 5 bases and J 6 bases, with 17 bases left between them. This CDR3 region has 15 residues. Germline loops: CDR1 MDHEN, CDR2 SYDVKM. The CDR3 DNA reads as TGTGCCAGCAGTCGCGCCGGCGGGGGAGTTCAGCCCCAGCATTTT. It yields the protein CASSRAGGGVQPQHF.

J is TRBJ2-5 and V is TRBV2, with D perhaps matching TRBD2 (5 bases). This CDR3 region has 15 residues. Per the germline V gene, CDR1 is SNHLY and CDR2 is FYNNEI. V shed 2 bases and J shed 4 bases, with 14 bases lying between them. CDR3 amino acids: CASSEQAARGETQYF. In DNA, the CDR3 is TGTGCCAGCAGTGAACAAGCGGCTAGAGGAGAGACCCAGTACTTC. Using reference TRBV2 and TRBJ2-5 for the parts outside the CDR3, the full variable domain is EPEVTQTPSHQVTQMGQEVILRCVPISNHLYFYWYRQILGQKVEFLVSFYNNEISEKSEIFDDQFSVERPDGSNFTLKIRSTKLEDSAMYFCASSEQAARGETQYFGPGTRLLVL.

A word on this clone: One end of the junction is discordant with germline, which a read error may explain. The chain employs TRBV6-5 and TRBJ1-2; 8 bases match TRBD1. This CDR3 has 14 amino acids. CDR1 and CDR2 (germline): MNHEY, SVGAGI. Here the CDR3 reads CTSSYRDRNYGYTF. The CDR3 coding sequence is TGTACCAGCAGTTACCGGGACAGGAACTATGGCTACACCTTC.

This chain uses TRBV19 with TRBJ2-3; 7 positions agree with TRBD1. Germline CDR1 reads LNHDA; CDR2 reads SQIVND (reference sequence). The CDR3 spans 15 residues. V gave up 6 bases and J gave up 3 bases; unmatched junction bases: 9. The CDR3 DNA follows: TGTGCCAGTAGGACTTGGACAGGAGTAACAGATACGCAGTATTTT. Translating gives CASRTWTGVTDTQYF. The complete variable domain, with remaining parts taken from reference TRBV19 and TRBJ2-3, reads DGGITQSPKYLFRKEGQNVTLSCEQNLNHDAMYWYRQDPGQGLRLIYYSQIVNDFQKGDIAEGYSVSREKKESFPLTVTSAQKNPTAFYLCASRTWTGVTDTQYFGPGTRLTVL.

The rearrangement uses TRBV4-3 and TRBJ1-5; no firm D call. Germline V CDR1 and CDR2: LGHNA, YSLEER. This CDR3 spans 15 amino acids. The V end was cut by 3 bases, the J end by 2 bases, with 11 bases between. The CDR3 spells CASSQGLAGNQPQHF. In nucleotides, the CDR3 is TGCGCCAGCAGCCAGGGTCTGGCGGGCAATCAGCCCCAGCATTTT.

J is TRBJ1-4 and V is TRBV4-1; D possibly corresponds to TRBD1 (6 bases). The CDR3 spans 14 residues. V lost 6 bases and J 6 bases, leaving 14 bases between the germline ends. Germline V gives CDR1 MGHRA, CDR2 YSYEKL. The chain's CDR3 is CASSPPGHYEKLFF. Written as DNA, the CDR3 is TGCGCCAGCAGTCCGCCGGGACATTATGAAAAACTGTTTTTT.

The chain couples TRBV4-3 to TRBJ2-3; 7 nucleotides line up with TRBD2. This CDR3 is 18 amino acids long. The J segment lost 4 bases and the V segment lost 1 base, leaving 14 bases of the junction unmatched. Germline V gene data show CDR1 as LGHNA and CDR2 as YSLEER. CDR3 loop: CASSQATSLAGGADTQYF. For the CDR3, the DNA is TGCGCCAGCAGCCAAGCGACATCATTAGCGGGTGGGGCAGATACGCAGTATTTT.

The chain joins TRBV6-5 to TRBJ2-1; 8 bases align to TRBD2. The germline gives CDR1 MNHEY, CDR2 SVGAGI. The length of the CDR3 is 15 residues. V gave up 4 bases and J gave up 10 bases; unmatched junction bases: 12. CDR3 sequence: CASSSGGAGGMEQFF. CDR3 bases: TGTGCCAGCAGTTCGGGCGGGGCGGGAGGTATGGAGCAGTTCTTC.

The CDR3 loop reads CASSLVQGEKLFF. Written as DNA, the CDR3 is TGTGCCAGCAGCTTGGTCCAGGGGGAAAAACTGTTTTTT. The rearrangement joins TRBV5-6 to TRBJ1-4; weak D call: TRBD1 (6 bases). The CDR3 length is 13 residues. Between the trimmed V and J ends, which lost 0 bases and 8 bases, there was a span of 8 bases. CDR1 and CDR2 (germline): SGHDT, YYEEEE.

This sequence joins TRBV2 and TRBJ2-6; D call uncertain. The germline V gene encodes CDR1 SNHLY and CDR2 FYNNEI. V was clipped by 6 bases and J by 0 bases, with 6 bases between them. The CDR3 runs 14 residues. The CDR3 spells CASSPSSGANVLTF. The CDR3 DNA is TGTGCCAGCAGCCCGAGCTCTGGGGCCAACGTCCTGACTTTC.

V gene TRBV19 combines with J gene TRBJ2-2; the match to TRBD1 covers 8 bases. Germline lookup yields CDR1 LNHDA and CDR2 SQIVND (reference sequence). Trimming cost V 6 bases and J 8 bases; bases outside gene matches: 11. There are 15 residues in the CDR3. The CDR3 reads CASSSPRTGPGELFF. In DNA form, the CDR3 reads TGTGCCAGTAGCTCCCCGAGGACAGGGCCAGGGGAGCTGTTTTTT. The entire variable domain, with the rest obtained from reference TRBV19 and TRBJ2-2, is as follows: DGGITQSPKYLFRKEGQNVTLSCEQNLNHDAMYWYRQDPGQGLRLIYYSQIVNDFQKGDIAEGYSVSREKKESFPLTVTSAQKNPTAFYLCASSSPRTGPGELFFGEGSRLTVL.